The 5 T cell receptor beta chains presented below share a single source sample, sequenced in a study of immune evolution from preneoplasia to lung adenocarcinoma. The table came from immunoSEQ multiplex PCR; TCRdb's copy has only in-frame clones and leaves some out. The table records about 9,400 clones, 90% of them present only once. Sequencing was carried out using FFPE invasive lung adenocarcinoma tissue. Receptors originate from a person aged 65 to 79 with invasive lung adenocarcinoma.

CDR3 amino acids: CASSLPTSGGTPSISTDTQYF. CDR3 nucleotides: TGTGCCAGCAGTTTGCCGACTAGCGGGGGCACCCCCTCCATCTCCACAGATACGCAGTATTTT. The chain combines TRBV27 with TRBJ2-3; 12 bases are shared with TRBD2. J lost 2 bases, V lost 3 bases, and 18 bases had no gene match. This CDR3 region has 21 residues. Germline lookup yields CDR1 MNHEY and CDR2 SMNVEV (reference sequence).

The chain links TRBV2 to TRBJ2-1; either TRBD1 or TRBD2 may fit D (6 bases each). The CDR3 has 11 amino acids. The V and J ends lost 6 bases and 9 bases respectively, with 9 bases between them. Germline loops: CDR1 SNHLY, CDR2 FYNNEI. The CDR3 bases are TGTGCCAGCAGAGAGGGGGGTGAGCAGTTCTTC. Its protein product is CASREGGEQFF.

In this sample, this clone turned up a few times. The J gene is TRBJ2-1, the V gene TRBV5-1; D not resolved. CDR3 length: 11 amino acids. The V and J ends lost 2 bases and 12 bases respectively, with 9 bases between them. CDR1 is SGHRS and CDR2 is YFSETQ in the germline V gene. The chain's CDR3 is CASSFGFTQFF. The DNA for the CDR3 is TGCGCCAGCAGCTTCGGTTTTACGCAGTTCTTC.

V usage is TRBV7-9 and J usage is TRBJ1-4; TRBD1 matches at 7 bases. Germline V gene lookup returns CDR1 SEHNR and CDR2 FQNEAQ (reference sequence). Trimming cost V 6 bases and J 10 bases; bases outside gene matches: 14. CDR3 length: 15 residues. The CDR3: CASSITEGASGKLFF. The DNA for the CDR3 is TGTGCCAGCAGTATTACCGAGGGGGCCTCTGGAAAACTGTTTTTT.

Only a few counts were recorded for this clone. Other DNA sequences in this specimen translate into the identical CDR3. The CDR3 region is CASSLDGGGMGYEQYF. DNA of the CDR3: TGTGCCAGCAGCTTAGACGGGGGAGGGATGGGCTACGAGCAGTACTTC. The chain is built from TRBV11-2 and TRBJ2-7; TRBD2 matches 7 bases. Unmatched junction bases numbered 8, after V lost 0 bases and J lost 3 bases. The CDR3 sequence is 16 residues long. Germline V lookup: CDR1 SGHAT, CDR2 FQNNGV.